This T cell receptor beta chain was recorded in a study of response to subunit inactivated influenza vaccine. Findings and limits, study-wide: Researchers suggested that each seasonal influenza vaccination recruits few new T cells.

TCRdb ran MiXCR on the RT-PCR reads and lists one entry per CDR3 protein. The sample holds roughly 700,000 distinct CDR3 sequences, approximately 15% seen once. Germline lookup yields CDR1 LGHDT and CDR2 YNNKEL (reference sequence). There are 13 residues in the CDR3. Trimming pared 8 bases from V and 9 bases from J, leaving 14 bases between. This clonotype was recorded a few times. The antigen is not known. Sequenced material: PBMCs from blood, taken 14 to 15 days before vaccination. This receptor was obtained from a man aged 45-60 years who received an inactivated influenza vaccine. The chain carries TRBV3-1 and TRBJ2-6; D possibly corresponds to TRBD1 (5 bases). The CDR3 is CASEDKSSNVLTF. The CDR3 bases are TGTGCCAGCGAGGACAAGTCGAGCAACGTCCTGACTTTC.